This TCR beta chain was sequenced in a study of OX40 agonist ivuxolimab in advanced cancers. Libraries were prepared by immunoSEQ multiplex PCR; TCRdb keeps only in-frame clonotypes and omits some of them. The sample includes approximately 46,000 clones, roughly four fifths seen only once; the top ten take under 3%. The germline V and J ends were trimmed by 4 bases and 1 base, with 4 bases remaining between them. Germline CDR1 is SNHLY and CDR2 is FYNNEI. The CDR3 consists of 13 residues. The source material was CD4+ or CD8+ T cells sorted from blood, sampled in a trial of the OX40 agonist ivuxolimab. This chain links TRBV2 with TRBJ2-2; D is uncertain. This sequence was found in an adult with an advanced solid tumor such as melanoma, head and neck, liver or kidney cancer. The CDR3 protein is CASSGQNTGELFF. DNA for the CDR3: TGTGCCAGCAGTGGACAGAACACCGGGGAGCTGTTTTTT.